This T cell receptor beta chain was profiled in a study of tissue T cells after allogeneic stem cell transplantation. Study-wide findings and caveats: Within patients, tissue anatomy strongly shaped TCR repertoire composition. Alloreactivity or antigen specificity of tissue TCRs was not determined; some clones might be host cells.

This clone has only a few counts. Its target is not known. GI sites, liver, skin and spleen were taken after median 9.75 post-mortem hours. Germline CDR1 is LGHNT and CDR2 is FRNRAP. CDR3 length equals 16 residues. The V gene end was trimmed by 2 bases and the J gene end by 3 bases; junction bases not matched to a gene: 6. Sequencing of TCRbeta CDR3 at survey depth gave sequences and template counts. TCRdb's copy holds only in-frame clones and misses some; the assay was immunoSEQ multiplex PCR. The sample carries 9,500 to 15,000 clones, 70% to 80% recorded once. This sequence joins TRBV12-5 and TRBJ2-3; 9 nucleotides align to TRBD1. The sequencing here drew on tissue from the right colon, taken at autopsy. The sequence derives from a woman aged 18-55 years with breast cancer. The CDR3 sequence: CASGLRTGDGTDTQYF. CDR3 sequence (DNA): TGTGCTAGTGGTTTGCGGACAGGGGACGGGACAGATACGCAGTATTTT. The full variable domain, its missing parts supplied by reference TRBV12-5 and TRBJ2-3, is DARVTQTPRHKVTEMGQEVTMRCQPILGHNTVFWYRQTMMQGLELLAYFRNRAPLDDSGMPKDRFSAEMPDATLATLKIQPSEPRDSAVYFCASGLRTGDGTDTQYFGPGTRLTVL.